This T cell receptor beta chain was captured by sequencing in a study of blood T cell repertoires in COVID-19. Libraries were prepared by immunoSEQ multiplex PCR; TCRdb keeps only in-frame clonotypes and omits some of them. Here the sample spans about 78,000 clones, around 91% being singletons. Germline loops: CDR1 SGHRS, CDR2 YFSETQ. This CDR3 is 14 amino acids long. With V trimmed by 0 bases and J by 4 bases, 1 base remained unmatched. The V gene is TRBV5-1, the J gene TRBJ2-1; 7 bases fit TRBD1. Material: peripheral blood. This TCR came from a woman in her 50s in a cohort sampled during active COVID-19. The CDR3: CASSLAGQYNEQFF. The CDR3 nucleotides are TGCGCCAGCAGCTTGGCGGGACAGTACAATGAGCAGTTCTTC. Using reference TRBV5-1 and TRBJ2-1 for the parts outside the CDR3, the full variable domain is KAGVTQTPRYLIKTRGQQVTLSCSPISGHRSVSWYQQTPGQGLQFLFEYFSETQRNKGNFPGRFSGRQFSNSRSEMNVSTLELGDSALYLCASSLAGQYNEQFFGPGTRLTVL.